This T cell receptor beta chain stems from a study of blood T cell repertoires in COVID-19. The V and J ends lost 3 bases and 8 bases, in that order; junction bases with no gene match: 7. The CDR3 runs 14 residues. Germline CDR1 SGHDN, CDR2 FVKESK. Produced via immunoSEQ multiplex PCR; TCRdb's table is partial and in-frame only. The repertoire has approximately 220,000 clones, 75% to 90% of them found once; the top ten carry more than 4%. This chain joins TRBV14 and TRBJ2-7; 10 bases fit TRBD1. This receptor was obtained from a young woman who had been exposed to COVID-19. Sample: PBMCs or T cells enriched from blood (not recorded which). Written as DNA, the CDR3 is TGTGCCAGCAGCCACTTCGGGACAGGGGTAAAGCAGTACTTC. Amino acid sequence: CASSHFGTGVKQYF.